This T cell receptor beta chain originates from a study of blood T cell repertoires in COVID-19. CDR3 size: 19 residues. The V and J ends lost 0 bases and 4 bases, in that order; junction bases with no gene match: 7. Germline assignment: CDR1 KGHDR and CDR2 SFDVKD. Here immunoSEQ multiplex PCR was the method, and the copy in TCRdb shows in-frame clones only, minus some. This sample yields 280,000 or so clones, of which around 92% are seen a single time; 2.9% belongs to the top ten. V usage is TRBV24-1 and J usage is TRBJ2-1; 14 bases fit TRBD2. The receptor was isolated from a woman aged 45-65 years who had been exposed to COVID-19. Sample: PBMCs or T cells enriched from blood (not recorded which). CDR3 coding DNA: TGTGCCACCAGTGATTTGACGGGGACTAGCGGGGGCCCTTACAATGAGCAGTTCTTC. Translating it yields CATSDLTGTSGGPYNEQFF.